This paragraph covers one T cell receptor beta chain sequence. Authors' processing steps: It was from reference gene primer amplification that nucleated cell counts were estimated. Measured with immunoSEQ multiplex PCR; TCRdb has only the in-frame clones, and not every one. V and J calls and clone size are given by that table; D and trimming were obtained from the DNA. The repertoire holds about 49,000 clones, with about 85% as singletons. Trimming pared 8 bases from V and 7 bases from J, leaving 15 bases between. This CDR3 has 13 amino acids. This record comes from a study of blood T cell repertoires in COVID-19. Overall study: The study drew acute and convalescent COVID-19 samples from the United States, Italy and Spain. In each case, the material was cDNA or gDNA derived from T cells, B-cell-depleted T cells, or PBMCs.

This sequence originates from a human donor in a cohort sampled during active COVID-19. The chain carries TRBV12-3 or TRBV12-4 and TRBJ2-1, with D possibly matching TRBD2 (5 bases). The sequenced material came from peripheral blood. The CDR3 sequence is CASLSRTGNEQFF. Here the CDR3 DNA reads TGTGCCAGCCTTTCTCGGACTGGAAATGAGCAGTTCTTC.